Presented here are 10 T cell receptor beta chains from one specimen sequenced in a study of vaccination effects on CD4 cells after COVID-19. What these receptors recognize is not known. Between days 9 and 11 of culture, CD4+ T cells were separated out. Only in-frame clones appear in the TCRdb table, and some are missing; sequencing was by immunoSEQ multiplex PCR. The sample carries about 38,000 clones, roughly 82% recorded once. Sequences were derived from CD4+ T cells from PBMCs cultured without peptide, sampled before COVID-19 vaccination. These receptors originate from a human donor who received a COVID-19 vaccine.

This clone was observed a few times. This sequence joins TRBV3-1 (or the pseudogene TRBV3-2) and TRBJ1-1; D call uncertain. V lost 1 base and J lost 0, with 9 bases in between. Germline V gene lookup returns CDR1 LGHDT and CDR2 YNNKEL (reference sequence). CDR3 size: 15 residues. The CDR3 coding sequence is TGTGCCAGCAGCCAAGGGGCAGCCATGAACACTGAAGCTTTCTTT. This codes for CASSQGAAMNTEAFF.

V is TRBV4-3 and J is TRBJ2-2, with TRBD1 matching over 10 bases. From germline, CDR1 is LGHNA and CDR2 YSLEER. The CDR3 loop spans 18 amino acids. Trimming cost V 6 bases and J 3 bases; bases outside gene matches: 13. The CDR3 is CASRKGDRGVTDTGELFF. DNA of the CDR3: TGCGCCAGCAGGAAGGGGGACAGGGGCGTAACGGACACCGGGGAGCTGTTTTTT.

This clone was seen just once. This chain connects TRBV13 to TRBJ1-4, with D maybe TRBD1 (5 bases). With 0 bases removed from V and 11 bases from J, the gap between germline ends came to 22 bases. The germline V gene encodes CDR1 PRHDT and CDR2 FYEKMQ (reference sequence). The CDR3 contains 17 residues. The DNA for the CDR3 is TGTGCCAGCAGCTTAGGGCGGCCGGGACTCCTTTTGGGGAAACTGTTTTTT. This codes for CASSLGRPGLLLGKLFF.

V and J are TRBV6-5 and TRBJ2-3; D is ambiguous. Per germline, CDR1 MNHEY and CDR2 SVGAGI. The CDR3 covers 14 residues. Trimming shortened V by 6 bases and J by 0 bases, and 10 bases separated the two germline ends. CDR3 in amino acids: CASSRASSTDTQYF. Written as DNA, the CDR3 is TGTGCCAGCAGCAGAGCCTCTAGCACAGATACGCAGTATTTT.

The V gene is TRBV9, the J gene TRBJ1-2; 7 bases align to TRBD1. Losses at the gene ends were 3 bases for V and 3 bases for J; bases not matched to a gene: 5. The CDR3 spans 14 residues. Germline V CDR1 and CDR2: SGDLS, YYNGEE. CDR3 sequence reads: CASSGGTAHYGYTF. CDR3 nucleotides: TGTGCCAGCAGCGGAGGGACAGCCCACTATGGCTACACCTTC. Complete variable domain (other parts from reference TRBV9 and TRBJ1-2): DSGVTQTPKHLITATGQRVTLRCSPRSGDLSVYWYQQSLDQGLQFLIQYYNGEERAKGNILERFSAQQFPDLHSELNLSSLELGDSALYFCASSGGTAHYGYTFGSGTRLTVV.

V gene TRBV30 combines with J gene TRBJ1-4, with D possibly TRBD1 on 5 matching bases. Germline V CDR1 and CDR2: GTSNPN, SVGIG (reference sequence). V shed 4 bases and J shed 10 bases, with 13 bases lying between them. This CDR3 contains 12 residues. The CDR3 loop reads CAWTGLGGKLFF. CDR3 DNA: TGTGCCTGGACGGGACTAGGAGGAAAACTGTTTTTT.

The rearrangement uses TRBV4-1 and TRBJ2-1; 8 nucleotides match TRBD2. Germline values: CDR1 MGHRA, CDR2 YSYEKL. Unmatched junction bases numbered 13, after V lost 0 bases and J lost 9 bases. This CDR3 is built from 17 residues. The CDR3 DNA is TGCGCCAGCAGCCAAGAACAAGTGCCCGGCCGGGGGGGTGAGCAGTTCTTC. Translation gives CASSQEQVPGRGGEQFF.

This clone was detected only a few times. The rearrangement joins TRBV6-6 to TRBJ2-1; 9 nucleotides agree with TRBD1. V trimming: 5 bases; J trimming: 9 bases; junction bases outside the gene matches: 5. Germline V gives CDR1 MNHNY, CDR2 SVGAGI (reference sequence). This CDR3 is built from 13 residues. The CDR3 coding sequence is TGTGCCAGCAGTGACTACAGGGGGCTTGAGCAGTTCTTC. Protein product: CASSDYRGLEQFF.

This chain joins TRBV7-2 and TRBJ2-6; D perhaps matches TRBD1 (5 bases). The CDR3 is 15 amino acids. Germline CDR1 is SGHTA and CDR2 is FQGNSA. V gave up 3 bases and J gave up 2 bases, with 8 bases separating them. The CDR3 loop reads CASSFARAGANVLTF. CDR3 sequence (DNA): TGTGCCAGCAGCTTCGCCAGGGCTGGGGCCAACGTCCTGACTTTC.

The rearrangement links TRBV5-1 to TRBJ2-5; 7 bases are shared with TRBD1. V dropped 0 bases and J dropped 0; count of bases not matched to a gene: 8. Germline V gene lookup returns CDR1 SGHRS and CDR2 YFSETQ. The CDR3 runs 17 residues. The CDR3 reads CASSLVRGTEYQETQYF. Here the CDR3 DNA reads TGCGCCAGCAGCTTGGTTCGTGGGACAGAGTACCAAGAGACCCAGTACTTC.